This TCR beta chain was recorded in a study of blood T cells in healthy people across ages. A second PCR of 7 to 11 cycles used a sample-barcoded 5' primer and a J-beta primer mix. TCRdb fed the 5' RACE reads into MiXCR, producing one record per CDR3 protein. Of about 630,000 distinct CDR3 sequences listed, about 21% are singletons. This CDR3 has 13 residues. V shed 5 bases, J shed 7 bases, and the junction held 7 bases outside the gene matches. Sequencing was done on a sample of blood. This TCR came from a man in his sixties or seventies in good health. This sequence joins TRBV12-3 or TRBV12-4 and TRBJ1-2, with TRBD1 identical over 7 bases. In nucleotides, the CDR3 is TGTGCCAGCAGTCAAAGACAGGGCGGTGGCTACACCTTC. Protein product: CASSQRQGGGYTF.